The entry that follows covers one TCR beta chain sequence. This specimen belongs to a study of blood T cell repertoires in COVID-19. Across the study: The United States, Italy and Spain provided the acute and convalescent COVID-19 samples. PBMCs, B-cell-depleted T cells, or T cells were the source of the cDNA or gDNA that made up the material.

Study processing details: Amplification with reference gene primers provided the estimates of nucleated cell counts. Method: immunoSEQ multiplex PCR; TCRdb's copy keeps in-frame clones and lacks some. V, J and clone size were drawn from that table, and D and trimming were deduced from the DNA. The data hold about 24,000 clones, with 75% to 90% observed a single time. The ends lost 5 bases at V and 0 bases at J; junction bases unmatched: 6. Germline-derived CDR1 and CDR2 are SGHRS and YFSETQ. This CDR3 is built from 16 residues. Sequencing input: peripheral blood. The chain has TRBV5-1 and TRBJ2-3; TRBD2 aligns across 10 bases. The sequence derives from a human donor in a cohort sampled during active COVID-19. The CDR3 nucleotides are TGCGCCAGCAGGGGGACTAGCGTAACTAGCACAGATACGCAGTATTTT. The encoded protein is CASRGTSVTSTDTQYF.